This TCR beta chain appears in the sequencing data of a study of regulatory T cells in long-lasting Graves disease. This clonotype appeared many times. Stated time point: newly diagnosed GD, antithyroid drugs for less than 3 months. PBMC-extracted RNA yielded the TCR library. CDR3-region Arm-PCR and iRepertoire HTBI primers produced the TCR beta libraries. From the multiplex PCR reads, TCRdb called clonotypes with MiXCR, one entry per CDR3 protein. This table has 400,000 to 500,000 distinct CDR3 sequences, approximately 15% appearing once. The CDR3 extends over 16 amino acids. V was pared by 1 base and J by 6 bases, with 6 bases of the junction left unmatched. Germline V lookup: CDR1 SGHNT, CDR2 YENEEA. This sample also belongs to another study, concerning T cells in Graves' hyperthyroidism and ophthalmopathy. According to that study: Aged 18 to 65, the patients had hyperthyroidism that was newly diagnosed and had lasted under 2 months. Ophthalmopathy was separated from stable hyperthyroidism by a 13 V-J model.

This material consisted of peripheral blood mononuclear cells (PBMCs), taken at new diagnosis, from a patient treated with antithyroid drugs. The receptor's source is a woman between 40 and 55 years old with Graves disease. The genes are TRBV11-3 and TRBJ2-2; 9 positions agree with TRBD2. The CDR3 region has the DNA TGTGCCAGCAGCTTAGGGCTGACTAGCGGCTCCGGGGAGCTGTTTTTT. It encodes CASSLGLTSGSGELFF. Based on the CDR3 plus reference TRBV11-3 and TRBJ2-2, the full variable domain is EAGVVQSPRYKIIEKKQPVAFWCNPISGHNTLYWYLQNLGQGPELLIRYENEEAVDDSQLPKDRFSAERLKGVDSTLKIQPAELGDSAVYLCASSLGLTSGSGELFFGEGSRLTVL.